This T cell receptor (beta chain) emerged from a study of blood T cell repertoires in COVID-19. Study-level information: The samples span acute and convalescent COVID-19 from the United States, Italy and Spain. T cells, B-cell-depleted T cells, or PBMCs provided the cDNA or gDNA that served as material.

The CDR3 runs to 17 residues. Germline V CDR1 and CDR2: KGHDR, SFDVKD. The J segment lost 4 bases and the V segment lost 1 base, leaving 11 bases of the junction unmatched. In the source study's methods: It was from reference gene primer amplification that nucleated cell counts were estimated. The protocol was immunoSEQ multiplex PCR, while the TCRdb copy is restricted to in-frame clones and leaves out a portion. That table supplies the V and J calls and clone size; D and trimming were determined from the DNA. The data show around 100,000 clones, with about 88% seen just once and roughly 8.1% held by the top ten.

The source of this sequence is a woman in her 70s who had recovered from COVID-19. Material: peripheral blood. The rearrangement uses TRBV24-1 and TRBJ2-5; 7 positions agree with TRBD2. The CDR3 reads CATSDFGQGGSRETQYF. CDR3 nucleotides: TGTGCCACCAGTGATTTTGGGCAGGGCGGGAGTCGAGAGACCCAGTACTTC.